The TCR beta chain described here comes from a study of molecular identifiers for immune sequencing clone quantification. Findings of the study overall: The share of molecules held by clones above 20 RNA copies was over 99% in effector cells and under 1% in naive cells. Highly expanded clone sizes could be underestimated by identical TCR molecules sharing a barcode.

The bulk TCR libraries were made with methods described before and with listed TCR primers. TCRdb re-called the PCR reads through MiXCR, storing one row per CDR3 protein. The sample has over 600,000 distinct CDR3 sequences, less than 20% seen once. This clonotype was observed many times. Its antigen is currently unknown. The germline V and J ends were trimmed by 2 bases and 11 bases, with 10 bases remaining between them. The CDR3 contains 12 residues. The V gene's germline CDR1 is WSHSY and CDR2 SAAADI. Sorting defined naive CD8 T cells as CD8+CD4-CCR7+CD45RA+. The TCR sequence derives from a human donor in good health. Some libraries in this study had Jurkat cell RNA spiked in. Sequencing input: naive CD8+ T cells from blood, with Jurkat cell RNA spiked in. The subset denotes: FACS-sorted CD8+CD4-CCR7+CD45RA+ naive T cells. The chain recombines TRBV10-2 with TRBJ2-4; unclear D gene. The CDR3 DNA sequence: TGCGCCAGCAGTGAGGTCGGCAGCCTTCAGTACTTC. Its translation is CASSEVGSLQYF.